This T cell receptor beta chain was obtained from a study of OX40 agonist ivuxolimab in advanced cancers. In the study overall: At approximately 83% male, the cohort had a mean age of roughly 60 years, ranging from roughly 20 to 90. Prior anti-PD-1, anti-PD-L1 or anti-CTLA-4 therapy did not bar entry, and 30% to 40% had some.

Germline trimming cut 7 bases from V and 6 bases from J; bases unmatched to any gene: 8. Per germline, CDR1 MNHNY and CDR2 SVGAGI (reference sequence). This CDR3 is 13 amino acids long. The repertoire was sequenced with immunoSEQ multiplex PCR; TCRdb's copy has only in-frame clones and lacks some. Altogether about 80,000 clones are present, almost 85% being singletons, with the ten largest covering roughly 25%. Sequenced here: CD4+ or CD8+ T cells sorted from blood, sampled in a trial of the OX40 agonist ivuxolimab. This sequence was found in an adult with an advanced solid tumor such as melanoma, head and neck, liver or kidney cancer. The rearrangement uses TRBV6-6 and TRBJ2-5; 7 bases match TRBD1. CDR3 sequence reads: CASKEGGAQTQYF. The DNA of the CDR3 is TGTGCCAGCAAAGAAGGGGGCGCCCAGACCCAGTACTTC.